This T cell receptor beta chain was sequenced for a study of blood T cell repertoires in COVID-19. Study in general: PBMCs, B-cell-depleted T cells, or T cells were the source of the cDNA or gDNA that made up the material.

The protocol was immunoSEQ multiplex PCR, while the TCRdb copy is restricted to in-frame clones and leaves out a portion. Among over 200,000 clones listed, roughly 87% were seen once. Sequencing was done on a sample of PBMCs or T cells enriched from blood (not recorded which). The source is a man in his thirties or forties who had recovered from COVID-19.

This CDR3 is CASSQEAAGGHVGIETQYF. CDR3 bases: TGTGCCAGCAGCCAAGAGGCGGCGGGGGGGCATGTAGGAATAGAGACCCAGTACTTC. The rearrangement joins TRBV3-1 (or the pseudogene TRBV3-2) to TRBJ2-5; 9 bases agree with TRBD2. The V segment lost 0 bases and the J segment 4 bases; nucleotides outside the gene matches: 15. CDR3 length equals 19 residues. Germline V gene lookup returns CDR1 LGHDT and CDR2 YNNKEL (reference sequence).